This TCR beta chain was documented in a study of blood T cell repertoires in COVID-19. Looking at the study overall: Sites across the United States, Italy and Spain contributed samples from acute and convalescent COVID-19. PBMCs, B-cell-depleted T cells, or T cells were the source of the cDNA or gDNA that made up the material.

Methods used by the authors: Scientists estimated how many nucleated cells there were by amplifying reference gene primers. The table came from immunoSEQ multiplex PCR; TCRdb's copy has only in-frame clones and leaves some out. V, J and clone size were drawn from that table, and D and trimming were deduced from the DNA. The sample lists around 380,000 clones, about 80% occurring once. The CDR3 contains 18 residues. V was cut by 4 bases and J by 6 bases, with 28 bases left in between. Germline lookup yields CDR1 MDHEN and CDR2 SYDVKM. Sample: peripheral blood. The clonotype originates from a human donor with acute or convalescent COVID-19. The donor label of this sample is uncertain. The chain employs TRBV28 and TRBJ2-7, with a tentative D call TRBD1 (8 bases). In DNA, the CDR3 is TGTGCCAGCAGTTCCACCGCGGGACAGGCTCCTTCGGGAGGCGAGCAGTACTTC. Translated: CASSSTAGQAPSGGEQYF.